This T cell receptor (beta chain) was sequenced in a study of T cell changes during pregnancy in multiple sclerosis. Profiled with immunoSEQ multiplex PCR; TCRdb holds only in-frame clones, not every one. This sample has 78,000 or so clones, with approximately 90% found just once. The length of the CDR3 is 17 residues. The V gene's germline CDR1 is SGHNT and CDR2 YENEEA. Unmatched junction bases numbered 18, after V lost 5 bases and J lost 6 bases. The sample was peripheral blood, taken before pregnancy. The TCR was taken from a female donor with multiple sclerosis, enrolled in a pregnancy study. This chain uses TRBV11-3 with TRBJ1-2, with 7 bases identical to TRBD1. The DNA for the CDR3 is TGTGCCAGCAGCCCGAGGGACAGACCGTTACCTATTAATGGCTACACCTTC. It is translated as CASSPRDRPLPINGYTF.